The T cell receptor (beta chain) under discussion was sequenced for a study of blood T cell repertoires in COVID-19 (dated by TCRdb to 2020 to 2022). General notes on the study: The collaborator samples originated in the United States, Italy and Spain and spanned the acute and convalescent phases of COVID-19. The material from the prospective study consisted of cDNA or gDNA derived from T cells, B-cell-depleted T cells, or PBMCs. The dataset comprised deeply sampled blood TCRbeta repertoires from subjects exposed to, actively infected with, or recovered from COVID-19. The repertoires were made available in a free public database intended to serve as a resource for research on the immune response to SARS-CoV-2. The samples were drawn from two sources: the first 160 participants of the ongoing ImmuneRACE study, and fewer than 1,500 subjects contributed by 6 global collaborators. The sample metadata nearly always contained a de-identified subject ID, COVID-19 status, age in years and sex. Where available, HLA class I and class II types were obtained from metadata supplied by the sample provider rather than from assay-based typing. Results the study describes overall, beyond this receptor: The amount of clinical and demographic metadata varied by source and participant and was provided uncurated.

The collaborating institutions used their own protocols to collect whole blood in K2EDTA tubes. Collaborator samples were shipped for TCRbeta analysis as frozen whole blood, isolated PBMCs, or DNA extracted from either sample type. Spanning cysteine to phenylalanine, the CDR3 consists of 15 amino acids. The read is trimmed to its CDR3 DNA, 45 bases read in frame from base 1. V lost 3 bases and J lost 7 bases; the stretch between them is 15 bases long. Of note for this clone: Its antigen specificity is not known. The input lacks base qualities; no much larger clone sits a single base away.

The immunoSEQ Assay, a bias-controlled multiplex PCR, was used to amplify TCRbeta CDR3 regions from genomic DNA. Concerning the study's data processing: Within the assay, amplification of reference gene primers was used to estimate how many nucleated cells each sample contained. To quantify the absolute abundance of each unique TCRbeta CDR3 rearrangement, sequence reads were collapsed and filtered. For each sample, productive Simpson clonality was calculated as the square root of Simpson's diversity index over productive rearrangements. Not all clones reach the TCRdb copy of this immuneACCESS table, which keeps in-frame sequences only. Checked studies attribute under half of the gap to unresolved V genes and leave the rest unexplained. That table furnishes V, J and clone size, whereas the DNA furnished D and trimming. The sample data list approximately 200,000 clones, and roughly 84% of these were observed just once. In total, the top ten clones hold 6.5% to 9% of the sample.

The specimen was peripheral blood. The chain employs TRBV23-1 and TRBJ2-2; the D gene is not confidently resolved. TRBV23-1 is an open reading frame whose function is uncertain. The TCR was taken from a woman between 45 and 65 years old with acute or convalescent COVID-19. The CDR3 loop reads CASSHLPSADGELFF. In nucleotide form, the sequence is TGCGCCAGCAGTCATTTACCCTCCGCGGACGGGGAGCTGTTTTTT.